Listed below are T cell receptor beta chains from one sample, sequenced in a study of blood T cell repertoires in COVID-19. The assay was immunoSEQ multiplex PCR, and TCRdb's table has in-frame clones only and misses some. The repertoire includes fewer than 350,000 clones, roughly 91% of them detected once, and 2% to 2.5% sits in the top ten. The sample was PBMCs or T cells enriched from blood (not recorded which). All receptors come from a woman in her 40s with acute COVID-19. Each CDR3 is given with its conserved first and last residue. A D gene is named only where the DNA matches it firmly. A row's size may be missing; if present it is once, few, many or a size class.

clone size	D gene	V gene	J gene	CDR3 protein	CDR3 DNA
.	.	TRBV2	TRBJ1-2	CASSLTGNRGYTF	TGTGCCAGCAGCCTAACAGGGAACCGGGGCTACACCTTC
.	TRBD1	TRBV12-3/TRBV12-4	TRBJ1-1	CASSRTGESAFF	TGTGCCAGCAGTAGGACAGGGGAGTCGGCTTTCTTT
.	TRBD1	TRBV5-1	TRBJ1-2	CASSLSGTGNGYTF	TGCGCCAGCAGCTTGAGTGGGACAGGGAATGGCTACACCTTC
.	.	TRBV19	TRBJ2-7	CASSITPPSRQYF	TGTGCCAGTAGTATCACCCCGCCGAGTCGGCAGTACTTC
once	TRBD1	TRBV5-4	TRBJ2-1	CASSLVDRSHNEQFF	TGTGCCAGCAGCTTGGTGGACAGGAGCCACAATGAGCAGTTCTTC
.	.	TRBV5-1	TRBJ1-2	CASSLGGKPTDGYTF	TGCGCCAGCAGCTTGGGGGGTAAACCGACAGACGGCTACACCTTC
.	TRBD2	TRBV7-9	TRBJ2-5	CASSPGLAGGHRTQYF	TGTGCCAGCAGCCCCGGACTAGCGGGAGGCCATAGGACCCAGTACTTC
.	TRBD1	TRBV15	TRBJ1-6	CATSRGGGQGGTYNSPLHF	TGTGCCACCAGCAGAGGGGGTGGACAGGGCGGAACCTATAATTCACCCCTCCACTTT
.	.	TRBV2	TRBJ2-1	CASEGEGNEQFF	TGTGCCAGCGAAGGGGAAGGCAATGAGCAGTTCTTC
.	TRBD1	TRBV18	TRBJ1-2	CASSPLDRDFYGYTF	TGTGCCAGCTCACCACTGGACAGGGATTTCTATGGCTACACCTTC
.	TRBD2	TRBV5-5	TRBJ2-1	CASSQALAGGIEQFF	TGTGCCAGCAGCCAGGCCCTAGCGGGAGGGATTGAGCAGTTCTTC
.	.	TRBV6-5	TRBJ1-1	CASSSQTGVNTEAFF	TGTGCCAGCAGTTCCCAGACGGGTGTCAACACTGAAGCTTTCTTT
.	TRBD1	TRBV18	TRBJ1-2	CASSFGQGGSYGYTF	TGTGCCAGCTCATTCGGACAGGGGGGTTCCTATGGCTACACCTTC
.	.	TRBV24-1	TRBJ1-4	CATSDERRKLFF	TGTGCCACCAGTGATGAGCGGAGGAAACTGTTTTTT
.	TRBD1	TRBV5-1	TRBJ1-2	CASSWEYRGRNYGYTF	TGCGCCAGCAGCTGGGAATACAGGGGGCGTAACTATGGCTACACCTTC
once	.	TRBV7-2	TRBJ1-5	CASSLGEYSNQPQHF	TGTGCCAGCAGCTTAGGAGAATATAGCAATCAGCCCCAGCATTTT
.	.	TRBV28	TRBJ2-2	CASSFQVLNTGELFF	TGTGCCAGCAGTTTTCAGGTTTTGAACACCGGGGAGCTGTTTTTT
.	.	TRBV28	TRBJ2-7	CASGSTGAPSSYEQYF	TGTGCCAGCGGGTCGACAGGAGCCCCCAGCTCCTACGAGCAGTACTTC
once	TRBD2	TRBV28	TRBJ2-3	CASSDPGLGSTDTQYF	TGTGCCAGCAGTGATCCGGGACTAGGTAGCACAGATACGCAGTATTTT
once	TRBD1	TRBV19	TRBJ1-2	CASSIGTGYGYTF	TGTGCCAGTAGTATCGGGACAGGCTATGGCTACACCTTC
.	.	TRBV18	TRBJ2-1	CASSPETVRFNNEQFF	TGTGCCAGCTCACCGGAGACAGTGCGATTTAACAATGAGCAGTTCTTC
.	TRBD1	TRBV6-5	TRBJ2-4	CASRPQGAKNIQYF	TGTGCCAGCAGACCACAGGGGGCCAAAAACATTCAGTACTTC
.	.	TRBV5-1	TRBJ2-3	CASSVGGNTDTQYF	TGCGCCAGCAGTGTGGGGGGTAACACAGATACGCAGTATTTT
.	TRBD2	TRBV18	TRBJ2-1	CASSPSGTRSYGNEQFF	TGTGCCAGCTCACCTAGCGGGACTAGGAGTTATGGCAATGAGCAGTTCTTC
.	.	TRBV5-1	TRBJ2-3	CASSLEHPSTDTQYF	TGCGCCAGCAGCTTGGAACACCCTAGCACAGATACGCAGTATTTT
.	TRBD1	TRBV2	TRBJ1-1	CASSEGDRVEAFF	TGTGCCAGCAGCGAAGGGGACAGGGTTGAAGCTTTCTTT
.	TRBD1	TRBV3-1/TRBV3-2	TRBJ1-5	CASSHSGGNQPQHF	TGTGCCAGCAGCCACTCAGGGGGAAACCAGCCCCAGCATTTT
.	TRBD1	TRBV19	TRBJ1-1	CASSTGGNTEAFF	TGTGCCAGTAGTACAGGGGGCAACACTGAAGCTTTCTTT
.	TRBD1	TRBV6-1	TRBJ2-2	CASSGRTQGVNTGELFF	TGTGCCAGCAGTGGAAGGACCCAGGGGGTAAACACCGGGGAGCTGTTTTTT
.	.	TRBV6-2/TRBV6-3	TRBJ1-5	CASSYAQGLNQPQHF	TGTGCCAGCAGTTACGCGCAGGGACTAAATCAGCCCCAGCATTTT
.	.	TRBV7-2	TRBJ2-7	CASSSSHRTGNSYF	TGTGCCAGCAGCTCATCTCACCGGACGGGGAACTCGTACTTC
.	TRBD1	TRBV11-3	TRBJ2-7	CASSRTGTVYEQYF	TGTGCCAGCAGCCGGACCGGGACAGTATACGAGCAGTACTTC
.	TRBD1	TRBV5-1	TRBJ2-1	CASSPGTGPYNEQFF	TGCGCCAGCAGCCCCGGGACAGGTCCCTACAATGAGCAGTTCTTC
once	.	TRBV2	TRBJ1-6	CASRELIGPNSPLHF	TGTGCCAGCAGGGAGTTAATCGGCCCTAATTCACCCCTCCACTTT
.	TRBD2	TRBV5-1	TRBJ2-7	CASSLQGGKGEQYF	TGCGCCAGCAGCTTGCAGGGAGGGAAGGGCGAGCAGTACTTC
.	.	TRBV18	TRBJ1-4	CASSPTVGGAVTNEKLFF	TGTGCCAGCTCACCTACCGTAGGAGGGGCTGTAACTAATGAAAAACTGTTTTTT
.	.	TRBV14	TRBJ2-1	CASSPDQGRLNNEQFF	TGTGCCAGCAGCCCCGACCAGGGGCGACTTAACAATGAGCAGTTCTTC
.	.	TRBV28	TRBJ1-2	CASSPGDYGYTF	TGTGCCAGCAGTCCGGGAGACTATGGCTACACCTTC
once	TRBD1	TRBV19	TRBJ1-5	CASSGAGGFGQPQHF	TGTGCCAGTAGCGGGGCAGGGGGCTTCGGTCAGCCCCAGCATTTT
.	TRBD1	TRBV9	TRBJ1-2	CASTPQGTEVGGYTF	TGTGCCAGCACACCACAGGGGACGGAGGTTGGCGGCTACACCTTC